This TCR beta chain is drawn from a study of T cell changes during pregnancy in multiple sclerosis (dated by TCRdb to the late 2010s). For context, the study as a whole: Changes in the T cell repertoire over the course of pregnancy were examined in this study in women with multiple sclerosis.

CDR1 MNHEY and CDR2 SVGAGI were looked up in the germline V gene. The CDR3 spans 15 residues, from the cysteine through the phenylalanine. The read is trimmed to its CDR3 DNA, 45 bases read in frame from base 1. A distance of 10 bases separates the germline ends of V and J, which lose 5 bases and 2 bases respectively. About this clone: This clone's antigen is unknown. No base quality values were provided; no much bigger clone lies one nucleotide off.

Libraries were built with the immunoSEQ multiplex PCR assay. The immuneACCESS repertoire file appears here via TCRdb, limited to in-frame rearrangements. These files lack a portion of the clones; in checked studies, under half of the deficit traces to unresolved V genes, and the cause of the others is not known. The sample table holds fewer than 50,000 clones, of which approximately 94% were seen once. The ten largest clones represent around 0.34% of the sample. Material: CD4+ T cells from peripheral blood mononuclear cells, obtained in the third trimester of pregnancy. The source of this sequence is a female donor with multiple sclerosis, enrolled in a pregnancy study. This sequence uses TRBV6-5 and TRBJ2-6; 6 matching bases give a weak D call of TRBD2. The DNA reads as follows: TGTGCCAGCAGTCGGACTAACACTGGGGCCAACGTCCTGACTTTC. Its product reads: CASSRTNTGANVLTF.